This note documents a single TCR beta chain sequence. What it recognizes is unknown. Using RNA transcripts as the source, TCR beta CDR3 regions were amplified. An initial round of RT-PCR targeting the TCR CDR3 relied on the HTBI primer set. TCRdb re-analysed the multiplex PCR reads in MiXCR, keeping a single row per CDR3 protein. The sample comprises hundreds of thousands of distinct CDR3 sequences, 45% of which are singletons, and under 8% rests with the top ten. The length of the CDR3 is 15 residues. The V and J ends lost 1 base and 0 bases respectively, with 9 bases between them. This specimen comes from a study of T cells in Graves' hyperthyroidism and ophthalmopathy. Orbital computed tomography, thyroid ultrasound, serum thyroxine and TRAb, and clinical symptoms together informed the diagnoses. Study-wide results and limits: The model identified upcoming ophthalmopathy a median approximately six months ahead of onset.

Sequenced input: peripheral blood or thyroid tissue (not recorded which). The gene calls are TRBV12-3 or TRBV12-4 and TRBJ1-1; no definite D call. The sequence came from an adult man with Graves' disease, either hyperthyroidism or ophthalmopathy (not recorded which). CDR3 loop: CASSLGRTVNTEAFF. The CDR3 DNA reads TGTGCCAGCAGTTTAGGTCGGACGGTGAACACTGAAGCTTTCTTT.